The 6 T cell receptor beta chains below were found in one sample sequenced in a study of shared clonotypes between healthy human individuals. TCRdb's table, derived via immunoSEQ multiplex PCR, lists solely in-frame clones and lacks some. The data hold about 610,000 clones, with more than 95% observed a single time. The specimen was naive CD4+ T cells sorted from blood. Subset noted: CD45RA+ positively selected. These receptors were taken from a woman aged 25 to 39 in good health.

This chain links TRBV27 with TRBJ2-5; D unclear. CDR3 length equals 13 residues. CDR1 is MNHEY and CDR2 is SMNVEV in the germline V gene (reference sequence). The ends were cut back, 3 bases at V and 5 bases at J, with 10 bases in the middle. In DNA, the CDR3 is TGTGCCAGCAGTTTGGGAAACTGGGAGACCCAGTACTTC. Translated: CASSLGNWETQYF.

In its sample, this clone was seen once. The rearrangement uses TRBV5-6 and TRBJ2-1; tentative D call: TRBD2 (6 bases). Looked up from germline, CDR1 is SGHDT and CDR2 is YYEEEE. The CDR3 runs 15 residues. V was pared by 6 bases and J by 8 bases, with 21 bases between. The CDR3 sequence is CASINALGGFYEQFF. CDR3 nucleotide sequence: TGTGCCAGCATCAACGCCCTCGGGGGATTTTATGAGCAGTTCTTC.

The rearrangement joins TRBV18 to TRBJ2-2; TRBD1 agrees at 7 bases. The V and J ends lost 2 bases and 3 bases, in that order; junction bases with no gene match: 12. The CDR3 is 18 amino acids. Germline V gene sequence: CDR1 KGHSH, CDR2 LQKENI. CDR3 amino acids: CASSPWDRAFLDTGELFF. The DNA for the CDR3 is TGTGCCAGCTCACCATGGGACAGAGCGTTTTTGGACACCGGGGAGCTGTTTTTT.

The gene calls are TRBV5-6 and TRBJ1-2; no definite D call. The CDR3 runs to 14 residues. Trimming pared 0 bases from V and 4 bases from J, leaving 10 bases between. Germline V CDR1 and CDR2: SGHDT, YYEEEE. CDR3 in DNA: TGTGCCAGCAGCTTGGATTCGGAAACCTATGGCTACACCTTC. It encodes CASSLDSETYGYTF. The complete variable domain, with remaining parts taken from reference TRBV5-6 and TRBJ1-2, reads DAGVTQSPTHLIKTRGQQVTLRCSPKSGHDTVSWYQQALGQGPQFIFQYYEEEERQRGNFPDRFSGHQFPNYSSELNVNALLLGDSALYLCASSLDSETYGYTFGSGTRLTVV.

V and J are TRBV28 and TRBJ2-1; 14 positions agree with TRBD2. The ends lost 6 bases at V and 4 bases at J; junction bases unmatched: 2. Germline V gene lookup returns CDR1 MDHEN and CDR2 SYDVKM. This CDR3 region has 15 residues. CDR3 bases: TGTGCCAGCAGGCGGACTAGCGGGAGGTACAATGAGCAGTTCTTC. Translating it yields CASRRTSGRYNEQFF.

Only one count was recorded for this clone. The chain employs TRBV27 and TRBJ2-7; tentatively, D is TRBD2 (6 bases). Trimming shortened V by 2 bases and J by 4 bases, and 12 bases separated the two germline ends. This CDR3 contains 14 residues. The germline CDR1 and CDR2 sequences are MNHEY and SMNVEV (reference sequence). The CDR3 loop is CASSLAGSSYEQYF. For the CDR3, the DNA is TGTGCCAGCAGTTTAGCCGGGAGTTCTTACGAGCAGTACTTC.